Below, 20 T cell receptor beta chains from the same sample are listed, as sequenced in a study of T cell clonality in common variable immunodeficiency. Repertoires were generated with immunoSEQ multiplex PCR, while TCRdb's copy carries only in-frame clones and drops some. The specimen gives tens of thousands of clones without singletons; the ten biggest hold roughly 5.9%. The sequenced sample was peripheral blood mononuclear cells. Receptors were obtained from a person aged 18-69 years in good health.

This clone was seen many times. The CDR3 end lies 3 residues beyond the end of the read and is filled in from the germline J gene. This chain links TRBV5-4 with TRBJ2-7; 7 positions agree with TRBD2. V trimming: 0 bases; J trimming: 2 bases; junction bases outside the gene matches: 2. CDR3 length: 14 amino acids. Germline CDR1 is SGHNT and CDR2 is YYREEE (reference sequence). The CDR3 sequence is CASSLASGPYEQYF. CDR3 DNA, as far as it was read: TGTGCCAGCAGCTTGGCTAGCGGCCCCTACGAG. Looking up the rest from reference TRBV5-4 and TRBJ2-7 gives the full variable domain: ETGVTQSPTHLIKTRGQQVTLRCSSQSGHNTVSWYQQALGQGPQFIFQYYREEENGRGNFPPRFSGLQFPNYSSELNVNALELDDSALYLCASSLASGPYEQYFGPGTRLTVT.

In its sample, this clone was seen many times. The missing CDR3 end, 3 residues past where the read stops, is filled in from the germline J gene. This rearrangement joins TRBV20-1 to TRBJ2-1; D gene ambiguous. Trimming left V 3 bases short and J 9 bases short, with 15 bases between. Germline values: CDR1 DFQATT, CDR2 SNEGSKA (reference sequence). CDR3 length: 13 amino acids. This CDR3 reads CSASPEVGGEQFF. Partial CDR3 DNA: TGCAGTGCTAGTCCAGAAGTAGGCGGTGAG.

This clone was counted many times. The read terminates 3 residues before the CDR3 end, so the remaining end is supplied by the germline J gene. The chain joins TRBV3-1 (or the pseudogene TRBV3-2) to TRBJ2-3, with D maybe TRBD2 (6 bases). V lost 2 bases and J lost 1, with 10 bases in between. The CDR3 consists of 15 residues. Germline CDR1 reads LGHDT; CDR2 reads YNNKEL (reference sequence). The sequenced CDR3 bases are TGTGCCAGCAGCCAACCCTCGGGGGGCACAGATACG. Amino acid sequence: CASSQPSGGTDT. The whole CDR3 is CASSQPSGGTDTQYF.

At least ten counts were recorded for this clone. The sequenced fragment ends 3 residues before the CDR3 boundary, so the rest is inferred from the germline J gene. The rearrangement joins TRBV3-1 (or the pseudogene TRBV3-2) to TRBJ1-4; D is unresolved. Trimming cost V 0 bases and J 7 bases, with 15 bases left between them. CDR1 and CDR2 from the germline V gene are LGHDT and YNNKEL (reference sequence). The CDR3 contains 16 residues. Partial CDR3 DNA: TGTGCCAGCAGCCAAGATGCGGACTCAGTTAGTGAAAAA. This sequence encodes CASSQDADSVSEK. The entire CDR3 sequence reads CASSQDADSVSEKLFF.

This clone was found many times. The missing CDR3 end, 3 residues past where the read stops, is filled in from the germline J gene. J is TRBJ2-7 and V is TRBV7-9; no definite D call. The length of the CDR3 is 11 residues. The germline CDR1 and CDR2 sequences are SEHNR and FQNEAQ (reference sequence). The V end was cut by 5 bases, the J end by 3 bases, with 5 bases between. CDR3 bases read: TGTGCCAGCAGCGACAACTACGAG. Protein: CASSDNYE. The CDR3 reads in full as CASSDNYEQYF. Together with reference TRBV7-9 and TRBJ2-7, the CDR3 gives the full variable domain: DTGVSQNPRHKITKRGQNVTFRCDPISEHNRLYWYRQTLGQGPEFLTYFQNEAQLEKSRLLSDRFSAERPKGSFSTLEIQRTEQGDSAMYLCASSDNYEQYFGPGTRLTVT.

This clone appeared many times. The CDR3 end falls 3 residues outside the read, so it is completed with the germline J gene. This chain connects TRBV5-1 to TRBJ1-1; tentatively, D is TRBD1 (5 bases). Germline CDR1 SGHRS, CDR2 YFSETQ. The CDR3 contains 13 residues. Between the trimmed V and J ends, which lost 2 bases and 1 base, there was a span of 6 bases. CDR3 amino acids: CASSFGQNTEAFF. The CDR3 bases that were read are TGCGCCAGCAGCTTCGGACAGAACACTGAA.

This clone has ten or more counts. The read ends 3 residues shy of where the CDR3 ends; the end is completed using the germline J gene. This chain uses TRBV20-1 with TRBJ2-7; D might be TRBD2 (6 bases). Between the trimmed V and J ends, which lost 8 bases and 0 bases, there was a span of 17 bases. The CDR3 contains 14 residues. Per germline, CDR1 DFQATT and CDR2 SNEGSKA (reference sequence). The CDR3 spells CSLSGTGDSYEQYF. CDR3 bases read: TGCAGTCTATCCGGGACGGGGGACTCCTACGAG.

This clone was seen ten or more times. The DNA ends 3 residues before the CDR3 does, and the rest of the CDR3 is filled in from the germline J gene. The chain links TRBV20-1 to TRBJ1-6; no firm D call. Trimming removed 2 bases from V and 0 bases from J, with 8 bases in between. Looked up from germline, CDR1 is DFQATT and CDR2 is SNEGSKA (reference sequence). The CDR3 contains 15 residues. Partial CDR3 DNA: TGCAGTGCTAGAAGGTCCAGCTCCTATAATTCACCC. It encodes CSARRSSSYNSP. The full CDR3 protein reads CSARRSSSYNSPLHF.

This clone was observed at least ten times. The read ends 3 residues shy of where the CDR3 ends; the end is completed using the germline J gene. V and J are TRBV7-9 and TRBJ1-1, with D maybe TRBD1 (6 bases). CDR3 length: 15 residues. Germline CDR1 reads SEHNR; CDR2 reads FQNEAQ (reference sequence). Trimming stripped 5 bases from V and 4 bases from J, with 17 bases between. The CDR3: CASSPRHGGGTEAFF. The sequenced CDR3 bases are TGTGCCAGCAGCCCCAGGCATGGAGGGGGCACTGAA. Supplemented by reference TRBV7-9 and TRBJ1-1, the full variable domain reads DTGVSQNPRHKITKRGQNVTFRCDPISEHNRLYWYRQTLGQGPEFLTYFQNEAQLEKSRLLSDRFSAERPKGSFSTLEIQRTEQGDSAMYLCASSPRHGGGTEAFFGQGTRLTVV.

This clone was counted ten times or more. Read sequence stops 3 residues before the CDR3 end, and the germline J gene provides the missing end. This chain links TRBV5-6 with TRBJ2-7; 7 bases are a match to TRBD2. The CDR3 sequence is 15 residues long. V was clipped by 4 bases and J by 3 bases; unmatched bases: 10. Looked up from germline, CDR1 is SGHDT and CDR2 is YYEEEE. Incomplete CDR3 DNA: TGTGCCAGCAGCAGCCGGGACTACCTCTTCTACGAG. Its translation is CASSSRDYLFYE. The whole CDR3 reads CASSSRDYLFYEQYF.

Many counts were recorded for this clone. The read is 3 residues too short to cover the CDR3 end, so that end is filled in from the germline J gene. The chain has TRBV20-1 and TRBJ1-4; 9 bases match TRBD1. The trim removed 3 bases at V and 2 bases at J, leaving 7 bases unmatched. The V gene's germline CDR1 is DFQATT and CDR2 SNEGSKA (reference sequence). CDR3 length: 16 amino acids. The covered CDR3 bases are TGCAGTGCTAGCAAAATTGACAGGGGGACTAATGAAAAA. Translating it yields CSASKIDRGTNEK. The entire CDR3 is CSASKIDRGTNEKLFF.

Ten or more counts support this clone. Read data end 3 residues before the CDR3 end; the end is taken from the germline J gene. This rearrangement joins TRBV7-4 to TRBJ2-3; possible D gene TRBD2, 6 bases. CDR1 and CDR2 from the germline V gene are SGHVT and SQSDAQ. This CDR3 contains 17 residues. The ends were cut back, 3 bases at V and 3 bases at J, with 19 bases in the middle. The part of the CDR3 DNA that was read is TGTGCCAGCAGCTTCCCCCAGGCGGGGTGGCGGACAGATACG. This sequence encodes CASSFPQAGWRTDT. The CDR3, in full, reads CASSFPQAGWRTDTQYF.

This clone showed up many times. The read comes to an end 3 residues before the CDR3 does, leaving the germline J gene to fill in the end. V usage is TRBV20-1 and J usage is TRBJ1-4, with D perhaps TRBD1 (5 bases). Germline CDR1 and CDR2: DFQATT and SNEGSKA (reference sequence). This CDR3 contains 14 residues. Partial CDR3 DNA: TGCAGTGCTCCTCGATCGGGGGGAAGTAAGGAA. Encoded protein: CSAPRSGGSKE. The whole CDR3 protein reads CSAPRSGGSKELFF.

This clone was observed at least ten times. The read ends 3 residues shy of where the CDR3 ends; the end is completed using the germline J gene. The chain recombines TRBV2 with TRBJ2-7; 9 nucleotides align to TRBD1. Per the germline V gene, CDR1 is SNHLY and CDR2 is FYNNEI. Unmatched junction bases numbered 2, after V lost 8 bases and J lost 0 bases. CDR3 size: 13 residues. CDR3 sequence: CASGTGLSYEQYF. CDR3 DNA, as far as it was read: TGTGCCAGCGGGACAGGGCTCTCCTACGAG.

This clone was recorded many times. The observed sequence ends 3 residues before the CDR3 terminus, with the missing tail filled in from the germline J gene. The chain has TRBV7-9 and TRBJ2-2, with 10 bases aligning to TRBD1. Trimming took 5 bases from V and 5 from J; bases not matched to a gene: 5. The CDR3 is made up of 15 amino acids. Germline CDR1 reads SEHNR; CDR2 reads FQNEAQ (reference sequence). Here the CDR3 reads CASSNDRGLTGELFF. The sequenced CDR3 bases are TGTGCCAGCAGCAATGACAGGGGGCTAACCGGGGAG.

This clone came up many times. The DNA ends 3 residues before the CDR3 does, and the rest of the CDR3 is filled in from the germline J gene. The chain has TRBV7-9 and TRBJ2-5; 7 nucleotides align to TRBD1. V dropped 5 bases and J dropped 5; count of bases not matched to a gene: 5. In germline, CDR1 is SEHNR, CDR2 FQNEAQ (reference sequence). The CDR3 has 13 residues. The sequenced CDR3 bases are TGTGCCAGCAGCCAAGACAGGGTGGAGACC. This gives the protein CASSQDRVET. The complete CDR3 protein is CASSQDRVETQYF. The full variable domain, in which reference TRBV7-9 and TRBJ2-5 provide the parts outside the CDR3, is DTGVSQNPRHKITKRGQNVTFRCDPISEHNRLYWYRQTLGQGPEFLTYFQNEAQLEKSRLLSDRFSAERPKGSFSTLEIQRTEQGDSAMYLCASSQDRVETQYFGPGTRLLVL.

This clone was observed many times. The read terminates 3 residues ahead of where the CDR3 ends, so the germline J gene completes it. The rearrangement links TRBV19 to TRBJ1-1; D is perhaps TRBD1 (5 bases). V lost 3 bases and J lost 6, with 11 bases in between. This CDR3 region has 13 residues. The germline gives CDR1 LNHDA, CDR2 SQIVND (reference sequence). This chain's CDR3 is CASSMWQGAEAFF. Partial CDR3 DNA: TGTGCCAGTAGTATGTGGCAGGGAGCTGAA.

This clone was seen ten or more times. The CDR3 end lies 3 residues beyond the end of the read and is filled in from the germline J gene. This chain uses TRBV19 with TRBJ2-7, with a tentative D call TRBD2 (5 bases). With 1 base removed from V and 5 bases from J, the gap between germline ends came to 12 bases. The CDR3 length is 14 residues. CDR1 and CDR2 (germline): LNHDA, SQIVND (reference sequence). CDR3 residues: CASSIGRGLDEQYF. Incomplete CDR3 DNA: TGTGCCAGTAGTATAGGACGGGGTCTCGACGAG.

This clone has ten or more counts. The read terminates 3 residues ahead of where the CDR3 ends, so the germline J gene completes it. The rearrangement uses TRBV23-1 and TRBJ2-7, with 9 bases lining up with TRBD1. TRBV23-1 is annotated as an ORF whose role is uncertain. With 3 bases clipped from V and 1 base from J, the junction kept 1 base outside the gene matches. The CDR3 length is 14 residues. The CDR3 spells CASSQTGGSYEQYF. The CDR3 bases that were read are TGCGCCAGCAGTCAGACAGGGGGTTCCTACGAG.

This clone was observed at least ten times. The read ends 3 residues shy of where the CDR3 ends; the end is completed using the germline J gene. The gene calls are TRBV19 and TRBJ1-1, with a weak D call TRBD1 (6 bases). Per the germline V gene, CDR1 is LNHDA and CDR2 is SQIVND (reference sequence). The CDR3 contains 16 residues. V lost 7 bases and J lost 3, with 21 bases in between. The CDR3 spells CASIHPAGRGYTEAFF. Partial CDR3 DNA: TGTGCCAGTATCCACCCGGCGGGCAGGGGATACACTGAA.